These 17 T cell receptor beta chains were all obtained from the same sample, sequenced in a study of blood T cell repertoires in COVID-19. Profiling relied on immunoSEQ multiplex PCR, and the TCRdb table lists in-frame clones only, not all of them. Of 280,000 or so clones listed, roughly 80% are singletons. The source material was peripheral blood. Source of these receptors: a woman in her forties or fifties who had recovered from COVID-19.

Remarks on this clone: Within the sample, other DNA sequences also encode this same CDR3. CDR3 DNA sequence: TGTGCCAGCTCACCACCGGGGGGGGACGAGCAGTACTTC. Residues: CASSPPGGDEQYF. The rearrangement links TRBV18 to TRBJ2-7, with TRBD2 matching over 7 bases. After removal of 0 bases from V and 5 bases from J, the junction contained 1 base not matched to a gene. CDR3 length equals 13 residues. Germline V gene sequence: CDR1 KGHSH, CDR2 LQKENI.

The CDR3 nucleotides read TGTGCCAGCAGCCCAGTCCGAGGATCCGCAGATACGCAGTATTTT. Translation gives CASSPVRGSADTQYF. This rearrangement joins TRBV7-2 to TRBJ2-3, with D unclear. Looked up from germline, CDR1 is SGHTA and CDR2 is FQGNSA. The CDR3 loop spans 15 amino acids. Trimming stripped 5 bases from V and 4 bases from J, with 16 bases between.

The V gene is TRBV28, the J gene TRBJ1-2; TRBD1 aligns across 7 bases. This CDR3 comprises 14 residues. Germline lookup yields CDR1 MDHEN and CDR2 SYDVKM. The trim removed 4 bases at V and 7 bases at J, leaving 9 bases unmatched. CDR3 DNA: TGTGCCAGCAGTTCGTCAGGGGGAAATGGTGGCTACACCTTC. Encoded protein: CASSSSGGNGGYTF.

The V and J genes are TRBV3-1 (or the pseudogene TRBV3-2) and TRBJ1-4; the D is unclear. Per germline, CDR1 LGHDT and CDR2 YNNKEL (reference sequence). This CDR3 has 14 amino acids. The V and J ends lost 4 bases and 4 bases respectively, with 10 bases between them. In nucleotides, the CDR3 is TGTGCCAGCAGCCCCTCCTTCGGTAATGAAAAACTGTTTTTT. It yields the protein CASSPSFGNEKLFF.

The chain uses TRBV5-1 and TRBJ2-7; 7 bases agree with TRBD1. The CDR3 extends over 14 amino acids. The germline V gene has CDR1 SGHRS and CDR2 YFSETQ. V was clipped by 5 bases and J by 0 bases; unmatched bases: 5. The CDR3 is CASSSRGSSYEQYF. The CDR3 DNA reads as TGCGCCAGCAGTTCCAGGGGGAGCTCCTACGAGCAGTACTTC.

This chain links TRBV19 with TRBJ2-7; tentative D call: TRBD1 (5 bases). V was clipped by 7 bases and J by 5 bases, with 21 bases between them. CDR3 length: 15 amino acids. Germline CDR1 and CDR2: LNHDA and SQIVND (reference sequence). The CDR3 DNA reads TGTGCCAGTAAAAAAACAGGTCACCTTGCCCACGAGCAGTACTTC. Translation: CASKKTGHLAHEQYF.

This sequence joins TRBV28 and TRBJ2-7, with 12 bases aligning to TRBD1. Germline V lookup: CDR1 MDHEN, CDR2 SYDVKM. The CDR3 covers 18 residues. Losses at the gene ends were 8 bases for V and 2 bases for J; bases not matched to a gene: 16. The CDR3: CASLPWDRGLSVPYEQYF. CDR3 nucleotides: TGTGCCAGCCTGCCTTGGGACAGGGGGCTTAGCGTCCCCTACGAGCAGTACTTC.

This chain links TRBV19 with TRBJ2-5; 7 bases match TRBD1. Germline V gives CDR1 LNHDA, CDR2 SQIVND (reference sequence). V was pared by 5 bases and J by 4 bases, with 7 bases of the junction left unmatched. This CDR3 spans 14 amino acids. DNA of the CDR3: TGTGCCAGTAGTCCGACAGGGTCTATAGAGACCCAGTACTTC. This encodes CASSPTGSIETQYF.

The chain's CDR3 is CASSELGQGYEQYF. The CDR3, as DNA: TGTGCCAGCAGCGAGTTGGGCCAGGGGTACGAGCAGTACTTC. The rearrangement joins TRBV9 to TRBJ2-7; TRBD1 is a possible D gene (6 bases). There are 14 residues in the CDR3. The V and J ends lost 3 bases and 4 bases respectively, with 14 bases between them. Germline-derived CDR1 and CDR2 are SGDLS and YYNGEE.

This chain connects TRBV2 to TRBJ2-5; no clear D gene. This CDR3 has 17 amino acids. Looked up from germline, CDR1 is SNHLY and CDR2 is FYNNEI. V was pared by 3 bases and J by 3 bases, with 20 bases between. The CDR3 sequence is CASSDFRLSNNKETQYF. The CDR3 DNA sequence: TGTGCCAGCAGTGATTTCAGGTTGAGCAACAATAAAGAGACCCAGTACTTC.

This clone occurred a few times. V gene TRBV19 combines with J gene TRBJ1-1, with TRBD1 matching over 8 bases. V was pared by 4 bases and J by 0 bases, with 1 base of the junction left unmatched. Germline V gives CDR1 LNHDA, CDR2 SQIVND (reference sequence). The CDR3 length is 14 residues. The CDR3 DNA reads TGTGCCAGTAGTAGACAGGGGATGAACACTGAAGCTTTCTTT. Residues: CASSRQGMNTEAFF.

This chain uses TRBV5-1 with TRBJ2-5; 7 bases are shared with TRBD1. Looked up from germline, CDR1 is SGHRS and CDR2 is YFSETQ. The CDR3 has 15 amino acids. V shed 3 bases, J shed 2 bases, and the junction held 7 bases outside the gene matches. The CDR3 loop is CASSSSGTVQETQYF. The CDR3 DNA follows: TGCGCCAGCAGCTCCTCCGGGACAGTACAAGAGACCCAGTACTTC. Full variable domain (remainder filled in from reference TRBV5-1 and TRBJ2-5): KAGVTQTPRYLIKTRGQQVTLSCSPISGHRSVSWYQQTPGQGLQFLFEYFSETQRNKGNFPGRFSGRQFSNSRSEMNVSTLELGDSALYLCASSSSGTVQETQYFGPGTRLLVL.

The chain recombines TRBV5-1 with TRBJ2-7; possibly TRBD2 for D (6 bases). Per the germline V gene, CDR1 is SGHRS and CDR2 is YFSETQ. The length of the CDR3 is 15 residues. V lost 3 bases and J lost 0, with 13 bases in between. The CDR3 here is CASSYIGGSSYEQYF. DNA of the CDR3: TGCGCCAGCAGCTACATTGGGGGGTCCTCCTACGAGCAGTACTTC.

This chain uses TRBV4-1 with TRBJ2-7, with 7 positions matching TRBD1. The CDR3 sequence is 14 residues long. With V trimmed by 0 bases and J by 4 bases, 3 bases remained unmatched. From germline, CDR1 is MGHRA and CDR2 YSYEKL. The DNA for the CDR3 is TGCGCCAGCAGCCAAGAGGTGACAGGGTACGAGCAGTACTTC. Amino acids: CASSQEVTGYEQYF.

The rearrangement links TRBV19 to TRBJ1-6; D may be TRBD1 (5 bases). Germline V gene sequence: CDR1 LNHDA, CDR2 SQIVND (reference sequence). The CDR3 extends over 15 amino acids. Trimming took off 0 bases at V and 8 bases at J, with 11 bases between the two ends. In DNA form, the CDR3 reads TGTGCCAGTAGTATAGATCGGAGGGGAGATTCACCCCTCCACTTT. Protein: CASSIDRRGDSPLHF.

The chain joins TRBV4-3 to TRBJ2-7, with D unclear. Between the trimmed V and J ends, which lost 0 bases and 0 bases, there was a span of 12 bases. CDR1 is LGHNA, CDR2 YSLEER, per germline. This CDR3 comprises 16 residues. The DNA for the CDR3 is TGCGCCAGCAGCCAAGAACCGGCAGGTGGCTCCTACGAGCAGTACTTC. Protein sequence: CASSQEPAGGSYEQYF.

This clone has more than one count but fewer than ten. The CDR3 spells CASSHYRETDTQYF. Here the CDR3 DNA reads TGTGCCAGCAGCCACTACAGGGAAACAGATACGCAGTATTTT. The J gene is TRBJ2-3, the V gene TRBV7-2, with a weak D call TRBD1 (6 bases). Germline CDR1 and CDR2: SGHTA and FQGNSA. The CDR3 sequence is 14 residues long. Trimming cost V 5 bases and J 3 bases, with 12 bases left between them.